This TCR beta chain derives from a study of cytomegalovirus exposure and HLA in healthy donors. Study findings and constraints: Later on, analysis showed that most CMV-associated TCR beta chains appeared to be HLA-restricted. TCR sequences were mostly rare, though some public TCRs occurred in many donors. The study designated 160 or so TCR beta chains cytomegalovirus-associated. Common viral pathogens (according to a later analysis) appeared linked to several of the most significant clusters.

Germline V CDR1 and CDR2: KGHSH, LQKENI. CDR3 size: 12 residues. Trimming removed 6 bases at V and 7 bases at J, with 10 bases between. This clone appeared a few times. Antigen: not known. The PCR was carried out with 60 Vbeta primers and 13 Jbeta primers. Profiled with immunoSEQ multiplex PCR; TCRdb holds only in-frame clones, not every one. The table lists around 240,000 clones, around 80% of them singletons, with approximately 5.3% in the top ten. The sequenced sample was PBMCs. The sequence came from a woman in her thirties or forties in good health and CMV-seropositive. The J gene is TRBJ1-5, the V gene TRBV18, with D perhaps matching TRBD1 (6 bases). CDR3 amino acids: CASSAGEQPQHF. CDR3 sequence (DNA): TGTGCCAGCTCTGCAGGGGAGCAGCCCCAGCATTTT. Full variable domain (remainder filled in from reference TRBV18 and TRBJ1-5): NAGVMQNPRHLVRRRGQEARLRCSPMKGHSHVYWYRQLPEEGLKFMVYLQKENIIDESGMPKERFSAEFPKEGPSILRIQQVVRGDSAAYFCASSAGEQPQHFGDGTRLSIL.